These T cell receptor beta chains were read from a single sample in a study of human T cells and chemical hapten exposure. TCRdb itself ran the RACE reads through MiXCR, one entry per CDR3 protein. The profile shows around 360,000 distinct CDR3 sequences, about 6.9% of them singletons. The sequencing here drew on whole blood, taken in connection with sensitization to the hapten diphenylcyclopropenone (DPC). These receptor sequences come from a woman aged 18-29 years with alopecia areata. Some clones in this sample may be carry-over from other donors' samples. Both conserved end residues are part of each CDR3. The D gene is left open where the match is weak. A clone size is listed for some rows: how often the clone was seen (once, few, many), or a class if it is expanded.

few	.	TRBV11-1	TRBJ2-3	TGTGCCAGCAGCTTCCAGGAGGCGGGAGATACGCAGTATTTT	CASSFQEAGDTQYF
few	.	TRBV9	TRBJ2-7	TGTGCCAGCAGCGTAGCTTCGACAGCTTACGAGCAGTACTTC	CASSVASTAYEQYF
many	.	TRBV24-1	TRBJ1-5	TGTGCCACCAGTGATCCGCAGGGGCATCAGCCCCAGCATTTT	CATSDPQGHQPQHF
few	TRBD2	TRBV7-2	TRBJ2-3	TGTGCCAGCAGCTTAGGAGCGGGGGGGCCCGGAGATACGCAGTATTTT	CASSLGAGGPGDTQYF
few	TRBD2	TRBV7-9	TRBJ2-3	TGTGCCAGCAGCTTACCCGGGACTAGGGGCCCCACAGATACGCAGTATTTT	CASSLPGTRGPTDTQYF
few	.	TRBV28	TRBJ1-4	TGTGCCAGCAGTTCACTGGGCGATAGTGGGATACTTAATGAAAAACTGTTTTTT	CASSSLGDSGILNEKLFF
many	.	TRBV5-6	TRBJ2-7	TGTGCCAGCAGCTCACCCCATGACACTTACGAGCAGTACTTC	CASSSPHDTYEQYF
few	TRBD1	TRBV7-9	TRBJ1-2	TGTGCCAGCAGCTTAGGAGATGACAGGGAAGGATATGGCTACACCTTC	CASSLGDDREGYGYTF
many	.	TRBV6-6	TRBJ1-4	TGTGCCAGCAGTTACGGCGACGGGTATGAAAAACTGTTTTTT	CASSYGDGYEKLFF
many	.	TRBV20-1	TRBJ1-3	TGCAGTGCTAGGACAGCCGGAAACACCATATATTTT	CSARTAGNTIYF
many	TRBD1	TRBV7-9	TRBJ1-5	TGTGCCAGCAGCTTAGGCCGGGACAGTAATCAGCCCCAGCATTTT	CASSLGRDSNQPQHF
many	.	TRBV12-3/TRBV12-4	TRBJ1-3	TGTGCCAGCAGCCAAACGCTAAACACCATATATTTT	CASSQTLNTIYF
many	.	TRBV5-1	TRBJ1-2	TGCGCCAGCAGCTCCGACAGTAGCTATGGCTACACCTTC	CASSSDSSYGYTF
.	.	TRBV6-2/TRBV6-3	TRBJ1-5	TGTGCCAGCAGTTCCGCATCTCGACCCCAGCATTTT	CASSSASRPQHF
few	.	TRBV6-8	TRBJ1-2	TGTGCCAGCAGCCAGATCTTTCAGGATTCGCCTAACTATGGCTACACCTTC	CASSQIFQDSPNYGYTF
many	.	TRBV6-2/TRBV6-3	TRBJ2-7	TGTGCCAGCAGTTGGGACTTTTACTACGAGCAGTACTTC	CASSWDFYYEQYF
.	TRBD1	TRBV7-2	TRBJ2-5	TGTGCCAGCAGCTCCTCAGTCGGGACAGGGGGTGAGACCCAGTACTTC	CASSSSVGTGGETQYF